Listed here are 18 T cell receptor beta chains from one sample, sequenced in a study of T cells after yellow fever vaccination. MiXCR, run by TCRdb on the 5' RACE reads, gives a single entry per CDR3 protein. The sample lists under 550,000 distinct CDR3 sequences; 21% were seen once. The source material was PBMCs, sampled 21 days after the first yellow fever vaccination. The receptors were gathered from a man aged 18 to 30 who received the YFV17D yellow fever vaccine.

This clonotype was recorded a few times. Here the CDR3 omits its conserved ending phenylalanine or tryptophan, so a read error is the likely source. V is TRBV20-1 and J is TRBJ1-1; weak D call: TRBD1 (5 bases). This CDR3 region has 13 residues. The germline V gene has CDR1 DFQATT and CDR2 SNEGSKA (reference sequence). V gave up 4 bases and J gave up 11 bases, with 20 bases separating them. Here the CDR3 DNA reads TGCAGTGCTATAAACCCGGGACCCCCAGGGGCTTTCGTT. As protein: CSAINPGPPGAFV.

The CDR3 sequence is CASSLGTVVNQPQHF. The CDR3 DNA is TGTGCCAGCAGCTTAGGGACAGTCGTCAATCAGCCCCAGCATTTT. This rearrangement joins TRBV11-2 to TRBJ1-5, with D maybe TRBD1 (6 bases). Germline values: CDR1 SGHAT, CDR2 FQNNGV. The CDR3 runs to 15 residues. V was pared by 1 base and J by 3 bases, with 10 bases between. The full variable domain, in which reference TRBV11-2 and TRBJ1-5 provide the parts outside the CDR3, is EAGVAQSPRYKIIEKRQSVAFWCNPISGHATLYWYQQILGQGPKLLIQFQNNGVVDDSQLPKDRFSAERLKGVDSTLKIQPAKLEDSAVYLCASSLGTVVNQPQHFGDGTRLSIL.

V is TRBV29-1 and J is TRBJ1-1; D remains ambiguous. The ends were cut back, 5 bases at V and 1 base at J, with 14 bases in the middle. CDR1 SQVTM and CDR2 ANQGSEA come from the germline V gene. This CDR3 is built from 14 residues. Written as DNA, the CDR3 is TGCAGCGTTTTCCCATACCTGAGGAACACTGAAGCTTTCTTT. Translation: CSVFPYLRNTEAFF.

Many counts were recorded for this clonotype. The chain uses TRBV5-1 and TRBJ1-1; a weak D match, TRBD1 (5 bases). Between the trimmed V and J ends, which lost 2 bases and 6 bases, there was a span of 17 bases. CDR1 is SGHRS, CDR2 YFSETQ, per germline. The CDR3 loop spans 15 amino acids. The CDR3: CASSFVGGTQSEAFF. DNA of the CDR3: TGCGCCAGCAGCTTCGTTGGGGGGACCCAGTCTGAAGCTTTCTTT.

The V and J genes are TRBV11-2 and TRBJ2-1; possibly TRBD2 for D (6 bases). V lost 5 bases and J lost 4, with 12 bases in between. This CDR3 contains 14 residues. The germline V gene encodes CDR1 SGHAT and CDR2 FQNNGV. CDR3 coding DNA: TGTGCCAGCAGCCGGACGGACTATTACAATGAGCAGTTCTTC. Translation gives CASSRTDYYNEQFF.

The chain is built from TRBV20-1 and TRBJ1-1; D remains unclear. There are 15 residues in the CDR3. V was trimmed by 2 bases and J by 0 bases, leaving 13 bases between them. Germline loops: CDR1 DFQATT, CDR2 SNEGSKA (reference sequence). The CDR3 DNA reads TGCAGTGCTAGATCTACCTCCGGGCTGAACACTGAAGCTTTCTTT. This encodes CSARSTSGLNTEAFF.

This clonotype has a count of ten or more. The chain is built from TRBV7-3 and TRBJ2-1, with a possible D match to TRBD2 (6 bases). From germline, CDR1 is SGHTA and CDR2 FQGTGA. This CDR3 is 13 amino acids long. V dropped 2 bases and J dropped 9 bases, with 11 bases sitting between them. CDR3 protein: CASSLSGLGEQFF. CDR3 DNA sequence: TGTGCCAGCAGCTTATCGGGACTTGGTGAGCAGTTCTTC.

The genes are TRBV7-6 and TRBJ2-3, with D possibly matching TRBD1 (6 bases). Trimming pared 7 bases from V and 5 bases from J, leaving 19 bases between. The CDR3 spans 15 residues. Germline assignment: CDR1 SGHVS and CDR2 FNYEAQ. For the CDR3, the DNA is TGTGCCAGCACCCAGGGGACATCCCGGGGAGATACGCAGTATTTT. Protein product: CASTQGTSRGDTQYF.

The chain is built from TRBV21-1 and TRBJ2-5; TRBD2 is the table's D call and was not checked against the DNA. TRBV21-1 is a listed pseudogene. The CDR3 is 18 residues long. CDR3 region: CASSKAPSGGSIRETEYF. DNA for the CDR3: TGTGCCAGCAGCAAAGCCCCTAGCGGGGGTTCCATAAGAGAGACCGAGTACTTC.

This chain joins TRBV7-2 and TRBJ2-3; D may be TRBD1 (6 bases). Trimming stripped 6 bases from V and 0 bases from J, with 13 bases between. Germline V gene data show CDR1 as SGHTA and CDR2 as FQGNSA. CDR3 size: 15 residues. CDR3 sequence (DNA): TGTGCCAGCAGAGGGGGACGGCTAAGCACAGATACGCAGTATTTT. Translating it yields CASRGGRLSTDTQYF.

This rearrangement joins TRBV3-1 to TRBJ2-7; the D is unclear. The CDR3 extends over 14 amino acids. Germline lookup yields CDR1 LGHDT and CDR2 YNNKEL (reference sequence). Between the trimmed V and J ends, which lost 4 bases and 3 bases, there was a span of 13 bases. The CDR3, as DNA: TGTGCCAGCAGCCCGGACGCCTGGGTCTACGAGCAGTACTTC. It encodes CASSPDAWVYEQYF.

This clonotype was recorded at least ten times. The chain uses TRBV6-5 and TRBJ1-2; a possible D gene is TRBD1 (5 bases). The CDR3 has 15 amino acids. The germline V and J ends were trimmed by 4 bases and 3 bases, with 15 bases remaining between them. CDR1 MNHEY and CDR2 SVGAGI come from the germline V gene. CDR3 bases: TGTGCCAGCAGTTCCGTCCTCGAGACAGACTATGGCTACACCTTC. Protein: CASSSVLETDYGYTF.

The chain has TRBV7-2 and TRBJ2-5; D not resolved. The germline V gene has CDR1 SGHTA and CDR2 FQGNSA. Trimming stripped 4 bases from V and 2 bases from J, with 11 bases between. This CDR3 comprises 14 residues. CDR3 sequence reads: CASSYHGLQETQYF. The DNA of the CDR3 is TGTGCCAGCAGCTACCATGGGCTTCAAGAGACCCAGTACTTC.

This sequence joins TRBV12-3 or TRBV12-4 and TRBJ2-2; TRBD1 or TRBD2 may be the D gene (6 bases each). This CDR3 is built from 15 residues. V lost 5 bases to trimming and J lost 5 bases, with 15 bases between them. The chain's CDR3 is CASSPRGAITGELFF. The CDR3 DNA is TGTGCCAGCAGTCCTAGGGGGGCGATAACCGGGGAGCTGTTTTTT.

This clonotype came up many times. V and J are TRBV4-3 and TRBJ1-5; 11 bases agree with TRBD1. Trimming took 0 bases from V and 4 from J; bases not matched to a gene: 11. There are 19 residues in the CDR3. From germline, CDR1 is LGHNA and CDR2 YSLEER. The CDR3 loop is CASSQDTLTGTGGNQPQHF. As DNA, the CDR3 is TGCGCCAGCAGCCAAGATACTTTAACGGGGACAGGGGGAAATCAGCCCCAGCATTTT.

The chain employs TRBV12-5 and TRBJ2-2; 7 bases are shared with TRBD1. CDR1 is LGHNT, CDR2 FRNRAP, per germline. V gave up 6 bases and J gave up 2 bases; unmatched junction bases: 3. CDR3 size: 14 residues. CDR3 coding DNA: TGTGCTAGTGGGGGGACAGCCAACACCGGGGAGCTGTTTTTT. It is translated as CASGGTANTGELFF.

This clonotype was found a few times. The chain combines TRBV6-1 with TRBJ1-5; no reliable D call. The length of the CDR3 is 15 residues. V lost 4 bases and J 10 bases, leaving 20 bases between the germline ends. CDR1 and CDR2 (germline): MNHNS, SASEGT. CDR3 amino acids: CASSVSEATRGPQHF. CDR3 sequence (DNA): TGTGCCAGCAGTGTTAGCGAGGCCACCCGCGGTCCCCAGCATTTT.

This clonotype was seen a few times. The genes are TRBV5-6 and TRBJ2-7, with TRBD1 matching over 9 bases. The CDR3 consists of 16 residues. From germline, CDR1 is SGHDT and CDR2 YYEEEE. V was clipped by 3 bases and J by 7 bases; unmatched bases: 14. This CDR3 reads CASSSGQGWGMREQYV. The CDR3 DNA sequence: TGTGCCAGCAGCTCCGGACAGGGGTGGGGTATGAGGGAGCAGTACGTC.